This entry describes one T cell receptor (beta chain). Its antigen is still unknown. The data were obtained in a study of cytomegalovirus exposure and HLA in healthy donors. Points from the study as a whole: Testing in vitro showed a few CMV-associated chains specific for CMV antigens.

Clones were sequenced by immunoSEQ multiplex PCR, and TCRdb holds only the in-frame ones, with some missing. The sample has 60,000 to 85,000 clones; 96% are singletons. V gave up 3 bases and J gave up 7 bases, with 10 bases separating them. CDR1 and CDR2 (germline): DFQATT, SNEGSKA (reference sequence). The CDR3 is made up of 11 amino acids. This sequence joins TRBV20-1 and TRBJ2-7; TRBD2 is a possible D gene (6 bases). Sequenced: PBMCs. The TCR sequence derives from a woman between 18 and 30 years old in good health and CMV-seropositive. This CDR3 is CSASGSEEQYF. The DNA of the CDR3 is TGCAGTGCTAGCGGGAGTGAGGAGCAGTACTTC.